This T cell receptor (beta chain) originates from a study of blood T cell repertoires in COVID-19. Study background: Donors in the United States, Italy and Spain gave samples during acute or convalescent COVID-19. T cells, B-cell-depleted T cells, or PBMCs supplied cDNA or gDNA.

The CDR3 runs to 12 residues. V was cut by 3 bases and J by 1 base, with 3 bases left in between. Germline CDR1 is SEHNR and CDR2 is FQNEAQ (reference sequence). Authors' data handling: By means of reference gene primer amplification, nucleated cell counts were estimated. Sequenced by immunoSEQ multiplex PCR; TCRdb stores in-frame clones only, minus some. Clonal size and the V and J genes are those of that table, whereas D and trimming came from the DNA. The sample has around 72,000 clones; roughly 88% are singletons. The V call is TRBV7-9, the J call TRBJ1-1, with unresolved D. The clonotype was recovered from a man aged 50 to 60 with acute or convalescent COVID-19. Sequencing was performed on peripheral blood. The CDR3 loop is CASSFRNTEAFF. CDR3 sequence (DNA): TGTGCCAGCAGCTTCAGGAACACTGAAGCTTTCTTT.